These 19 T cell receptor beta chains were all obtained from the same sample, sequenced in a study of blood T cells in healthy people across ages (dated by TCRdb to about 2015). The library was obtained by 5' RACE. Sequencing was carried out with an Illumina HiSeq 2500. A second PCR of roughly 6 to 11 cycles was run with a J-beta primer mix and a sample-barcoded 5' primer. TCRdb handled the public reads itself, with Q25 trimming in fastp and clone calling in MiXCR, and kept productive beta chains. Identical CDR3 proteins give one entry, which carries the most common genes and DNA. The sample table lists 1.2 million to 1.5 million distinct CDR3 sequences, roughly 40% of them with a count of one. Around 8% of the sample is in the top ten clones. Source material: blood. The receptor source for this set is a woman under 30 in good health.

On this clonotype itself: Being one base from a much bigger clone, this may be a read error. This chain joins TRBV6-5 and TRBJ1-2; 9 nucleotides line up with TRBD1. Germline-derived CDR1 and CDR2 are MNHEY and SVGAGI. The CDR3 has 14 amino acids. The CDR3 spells CASSPGTGYYVYTF. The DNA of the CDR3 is TGTGCCAGCAGTCCCGGGACAGGGTACTATGTCTACACCTTC.

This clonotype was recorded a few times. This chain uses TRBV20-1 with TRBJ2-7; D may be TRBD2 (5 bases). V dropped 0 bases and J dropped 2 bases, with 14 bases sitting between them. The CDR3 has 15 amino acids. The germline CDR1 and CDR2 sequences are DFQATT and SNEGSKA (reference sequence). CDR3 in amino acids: CSAREEVRQTYEQYF. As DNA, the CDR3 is TGCAGTGCTAGAGAGGAGGTTAGGCAGACCTACGAGCAGTACTTC.

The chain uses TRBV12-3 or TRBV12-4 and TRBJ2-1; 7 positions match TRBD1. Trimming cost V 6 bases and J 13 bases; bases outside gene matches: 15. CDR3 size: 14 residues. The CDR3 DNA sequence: TGTGCCAGCAGAACCGGGACAGCAAGAGAGACCCAGTTCTTC. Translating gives CASRTGTARETQFF.

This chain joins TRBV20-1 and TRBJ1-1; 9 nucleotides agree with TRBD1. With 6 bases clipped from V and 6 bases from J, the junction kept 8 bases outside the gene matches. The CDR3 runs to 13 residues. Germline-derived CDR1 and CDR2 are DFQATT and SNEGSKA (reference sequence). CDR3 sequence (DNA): TGCAGTGCCCCGGGGACAGGGCTACCTGAAGCTTTCTTT. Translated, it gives CSAPGTGLPEAFF.

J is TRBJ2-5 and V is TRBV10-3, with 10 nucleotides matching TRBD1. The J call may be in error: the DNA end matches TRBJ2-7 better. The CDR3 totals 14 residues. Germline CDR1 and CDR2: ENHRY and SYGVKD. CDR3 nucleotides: TGTGCCATCAATCAGGGACAGGGGACTAACGAGCAGTACTTC. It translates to CAINQGQGTNEQYF.

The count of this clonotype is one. Written as DNA, the CDR3 is TGTGCCAGCAGACTCCGGGACAGGACGGTAGGTCAGCCCCAGCATTTT. It encodes CASRLRDRTVGQPQHF. This chain joins TRBV2 and TRBJ1-5; TRBD1 matches at 8 bases. There are 16 residues in the CDR3. After removal of 6 bases from V and 6 bases from J, the junction contained 13 bases not matched to a gene. Germline V gives CDR1 SNHLY, CDR2 FYNNEI. Variable domain in full (rest from reference TRBV2 and TRBJ1-5): EPEVTQTPSHQVTQMGQEVILRCVPISNHLYFYWYRQILGQKVEFLVSFYNNEISEKSEIFDDQFSVERPDGSNFTLKIRSTKLEDSAMYFCASRLRDRTVGQPQHFGDGTRLSIL.

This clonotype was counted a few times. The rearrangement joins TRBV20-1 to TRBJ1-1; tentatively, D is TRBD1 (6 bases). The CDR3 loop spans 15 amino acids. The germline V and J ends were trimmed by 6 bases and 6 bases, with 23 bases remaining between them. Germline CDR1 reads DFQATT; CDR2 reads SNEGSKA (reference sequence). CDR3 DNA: TGCAGTGCGGGAGGGGGGGCGCAGGGGCGAGCTGAAGCTTTCTTT. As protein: CSAGGGAQGRAEAFF.

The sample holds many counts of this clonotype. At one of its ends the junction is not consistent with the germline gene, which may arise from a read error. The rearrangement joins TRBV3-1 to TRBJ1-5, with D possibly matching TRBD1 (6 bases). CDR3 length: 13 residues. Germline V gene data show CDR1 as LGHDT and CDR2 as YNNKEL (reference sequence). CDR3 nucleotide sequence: TGCGCCAGCAGCCAAGGACAGAATCAGCCCCAGCATTTT. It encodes CASSQGQNQPQHF.

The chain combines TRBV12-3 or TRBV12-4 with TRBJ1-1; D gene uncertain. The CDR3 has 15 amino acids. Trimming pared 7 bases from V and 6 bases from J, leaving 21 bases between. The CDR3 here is CASTGRGQGSSEAFF. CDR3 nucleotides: TGTGCCAGCACCGGACGTGGGCAAGGGAGCTCTGAAGCTTTCTTT.

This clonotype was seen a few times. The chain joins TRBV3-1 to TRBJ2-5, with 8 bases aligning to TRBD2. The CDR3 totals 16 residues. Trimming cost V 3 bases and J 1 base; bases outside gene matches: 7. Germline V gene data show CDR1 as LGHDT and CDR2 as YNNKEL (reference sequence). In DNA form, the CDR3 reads TGTGCCAGCAGCCAGCTGGGCGGGAGGTCCCAAGAGACCCAGTACTTC. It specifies CASSQLGGRSQETQYF.

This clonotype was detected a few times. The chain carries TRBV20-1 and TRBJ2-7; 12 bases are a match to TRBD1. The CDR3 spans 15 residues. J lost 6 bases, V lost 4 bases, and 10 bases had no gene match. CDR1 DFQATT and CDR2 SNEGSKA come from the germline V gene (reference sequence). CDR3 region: CSAKDTGTGGFEQYF. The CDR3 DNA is TGCAGTGCTAAAGACACCGGGACAGGGGGCTTCGAGCAGTACTTC.

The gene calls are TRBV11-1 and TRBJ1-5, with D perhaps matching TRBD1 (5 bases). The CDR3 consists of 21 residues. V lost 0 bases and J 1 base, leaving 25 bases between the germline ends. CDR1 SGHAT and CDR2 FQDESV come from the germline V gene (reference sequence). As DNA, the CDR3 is TGTGCCAGCAGCTTAGCGCGACCATCCATGCCGGGGGTTAGGAGCAATCAGCCCCAGCATTTT. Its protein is CASSLARPSMPGVRSNQPQHF.

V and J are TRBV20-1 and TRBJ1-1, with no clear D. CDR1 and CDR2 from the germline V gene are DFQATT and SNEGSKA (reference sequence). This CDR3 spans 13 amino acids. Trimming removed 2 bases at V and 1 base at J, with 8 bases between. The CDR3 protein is CSARLRGNTEAFF. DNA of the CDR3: TGCAGTGCTAGATTGCGGGGGAACACTGAAGCTTTCTTT.

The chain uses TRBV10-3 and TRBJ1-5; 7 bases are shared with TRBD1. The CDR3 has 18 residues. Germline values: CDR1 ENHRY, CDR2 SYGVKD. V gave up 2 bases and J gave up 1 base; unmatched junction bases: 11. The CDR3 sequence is CAISEPPAGTVSNQPQHF. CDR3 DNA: TGTGCCATCAGTGAGCCGCCAGCCGGGACAGTGAGCAATCAGCCCCAGCATTTT.

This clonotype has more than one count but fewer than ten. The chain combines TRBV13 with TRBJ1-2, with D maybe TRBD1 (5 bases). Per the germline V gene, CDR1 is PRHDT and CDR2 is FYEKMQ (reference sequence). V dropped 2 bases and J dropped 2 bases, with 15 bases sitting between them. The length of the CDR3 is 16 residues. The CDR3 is CASSLRGDRKNYGYTF. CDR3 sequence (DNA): TGTGCCAGCAGCTTAAGGGGCGACAGAAAAAACTATGGCTACACCTTC.

CDR3 in amino acids: CASRQPGTGPHEQYF. The CDR3 DNA is TGTGCCAGCAGGCAACCCGGGACAGGGCCCCACGAGCAGTACTTC. The rearrangement joins TRBV28 to TRBJ2-7; 9 nucleotides agree with TRBD1. J was trimmed by 5 bases and V by 6 bases; bases with no gene match: 11. The V gene's germline CDR1 is MDHEN and CDR2 SYDVKM. This CDR3 is 15 amino acids long.

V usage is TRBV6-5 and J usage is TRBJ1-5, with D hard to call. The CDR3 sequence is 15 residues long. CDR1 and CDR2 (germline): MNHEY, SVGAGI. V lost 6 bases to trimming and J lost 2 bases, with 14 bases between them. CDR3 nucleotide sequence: TGTGCCAGCAGGCCAACATCGGGAGGCAATCAGCCCCAGCATTTT. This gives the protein CASRPTSGGNQPQHF.

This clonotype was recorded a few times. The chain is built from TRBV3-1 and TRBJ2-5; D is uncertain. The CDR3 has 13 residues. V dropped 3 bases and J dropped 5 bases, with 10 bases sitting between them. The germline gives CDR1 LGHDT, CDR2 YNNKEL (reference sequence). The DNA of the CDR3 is TGTGCCAGCAGCCATAAGGTGGGGGAGACCCAGTACTTC. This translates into CASSHKVGETQYF.

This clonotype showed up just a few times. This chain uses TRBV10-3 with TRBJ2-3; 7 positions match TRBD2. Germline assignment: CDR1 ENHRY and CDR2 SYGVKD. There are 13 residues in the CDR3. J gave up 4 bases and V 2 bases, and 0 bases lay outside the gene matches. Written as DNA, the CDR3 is TGTGCCATCAGTGAGGGGGGGGCAGATACGCAGTATTTT. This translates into CAISEGGADTQYF.